The 32 T cell receptor beta chains presented below share a single source sample, sequenced in a study of T cells in Graves' hyperthyroidism and ophthalmopathy. The investigators amplified TCR beta CDR3 regions from RNA transcripts. HTBI primers drove first-round RT-PCR of the TCR CDR3. TCRdb re-called the multiplex PCR reads with MiXCR, one entry per CDR3 protein. The sample comprises hundreds of thousands of distinct CDR3 sequences, more than 30% of which are singletons, and about 9% rests with the top ten. Sequencing input: blood. Every receptor here comes from a man aged 18 to 29 with Graves' hyperthyroidism.

The rearrangement joins TRBV5-1 to TRBJ2-2; unclear D gene. Trimming removed 0 bases from V and 0 bases from J, with 12 bases in between. CDR1 SGHRS and CDR2 YFSETQ come from the germline V gene. This CDR3 comprises 17 residues. The CDR3 DNA is TGCGCCAGCAGCTTGGCCTACTGGTACTCGAACACCGGGGAGCTGTTTTTT. Encoded protein: CASSLAYWYSNTGELFF.

This clonotype was seen ten or more times. The chain uses TRBV2 and TRBJ1-1; 9 nucleotides match TRBD1. Losses at the gene ends were 6 bases for V and 0 bases for J; bases not matched to a gene: 2. The CDR3 consists of 14 residues. Germline CDR1 SNHLY, CDR2 FYNNEI. The CDR3 spells CASSRQGVNTEAFF. For the CDR3, the DNA is TGTGCCAGCAGCAGACAGGGGGTGAACACTGAAGCTTTCTTT.

The chain combines TRBV15 with TRBJ1-6; 10 bases are shared with TRBD1. This CDR3 is built from 15 residues. The V and J ends lost 10 bases and 7 bases, in that order; junction bases with no gene match: 10. Looked up from germline, CDR1 is LNHNV and CDR2 is YYDKDF (reference sequence). This CDR3 is CASSGGQGQNSPLHF. DNA for the CDR3: TGTGCCAGCAGTGGGGGACAGGGGCAAAATTCACCCCTCCACTTT.

This clonotype was counted a few times. The DNA for the CDR3 is TGTGCCAGCAGCTTATACCCCACGGTGAACACTGAAGCTTTCTTT. Amino acids: CASSLYPTVNTEAFF. J is TRBJ1-1 and V is TRBV7-8; D remains ambiguous. V was cut by 2 bases and J by 0 bases, with 10 bases left in between. This CDR3 contains 15 residues. Germline V gene data show CDR1 as SGHVS and CDR2 as FQNEAQ. Supplemented by reference TRBV7-8 and TRBJ1-1, the full variable domain reads GAGVSQSPRYKVAKRGQDVALRCDPISGHVSLFWYQQALGQGPEFLTYFQNEAQLDKSGLPSDRFFAERPEGSVSTLKIQRTQQEDSAVYLCASSLYPTVNTEAFFGQGTRLTVV.

This clonotype was observed a handful of times. J is TRBJ1-2 and V is TRBV29-1; D remains ambiguous. Trimming took 7 bases from V and 8 from J, leaving 20 bases between them. Germline loops: CDR1 SQVTM, CDR2 ANQGSEA. This CDR3 spans 13 amino acids. CDR3 in DNA: TGCAGCGCGCCGAACCCATCAAGAGGGGGCTACACCTTC. Amino acids: CSAPNPSRGGYTF.

This clonotype has a handful of counts. The chain employs TRBV20-1 and TRBJ1-5; D unresolved. Trimming pared 0 bases from V and 6 bases from J, leaving 9 bases between. This CDR3 is 13 amino acids long. Germline-derived CDR1 and CDR2 are DFQATT and SNEGSKA (reference sequence). Here the CDR3 DNA reads TGCAGTGCTAGAGATCCGCCGGGTCAGCCCCAGCATTTT. It specifies CSARDPPGQPQHF.

The CDR3 is CSAKEGLQHF. In DNA form, the CDR3 reads TGCAGTGCTAAGGAGGGGCTCCAGCATTTT. V is TRBV20-1 and J is TRBJ1-5; tentatively, D is TRBD1 (5 bases). V lost 4 bases and J 12 bases, leaving 10 bases between the germline ends. This CDR3 spans 10 amino acids. In germline, CDR1 is DFQATT, CDR2 SNEGSKA (reference sequence).

The V gene is TRBV15, the J gene TRBJ2-1; TRBD2 matches 8 bases. Looked up from germline, CDR1 is LNHNV and CDR2 is YYDKDF (reference sequence). Trimming removed 5 bases from V and 0 bases from J; junction bases left unmatched: 3. This CDR3 region has 15 residues. Here the CDR3 reads CATSARGGSYNEQFF. In DNA, the CDR3 is TGTGCCACCAGCGCCCGGGGGGGCTCCTACAATGAGCAGTTCTTC.

Worth noting for this clonotype: A much larger clone is a single base away; this may be a read error. The chain recombines TRBV7-9 with TRBJ2-7; D unclear. The CDR3 contains 13 residues. In germline, CDR1 is SEHNR, CDR2 FQNEAQ (reference sequence). Trimming stripped 4 bases from V and 3 bases from J, with 10 bases between. CDR3 protein: CASSSDGFYEQYF. CDR3 nucleotide sequence: TGTGCCAGCAGCTCGGACGGATTCTACGAGCAGTACTTC.

The chain recombines TRBV10-3 with TRBJ2-5; TRBD2 might be the D (5 bases). This CDR3 has 11 amino acids. From germline, CDR1 is ENHRY and CDR2 SYGVKD. With 4 bases removed from V and 5 bases from J, the gap between germline ends came to 5 bases. DNA of the CDR3: TGTGCCATCAGTGTAGCGGAGACCCAGTACTTC. Encoded protein: CAISVAETQYF.

This clonotype has a count of ten or more. CDR3: CASSLEGQTNEKLFF. For the CDR3, the DNA is TGTGCCAGCAGCTTAGAGGGACAGACTAATGAAAAACTGTTTTTT. The V call is TRBV7-9, the J call TRBJ1-4, with 7 bases identical to TRBD1. The CDR3 totals 15 residues. CDR1 SEHNR and CDR2 FQNEAQ come from the germline V gene (reference sequence). J gave up 2 bases and V 1 base, and 1 base lay outside the gene matches.

The chain joins TRBV7-8 to TRBJ2-5, with D possibly matching TRBD2 (7 bases). Trimming removed 0 bases at V and 5 bases at J, with 28 bases between. The CDR3 spans 20 residues. From germline, CDR1 is SGHVS and CDR2 FQNEAQ. This CDR3 is CASSLAKNEPLVGGRETQYF. DNA of the CDR3: TGTGCCAGCAGCTTAGCTAAGAATGAGCCCCTCGTCGGGGGGCGGGAGACCCAGTACTTC. The full variable domain, rest sourced from reference TRBV7-8 and TRBJ2-5, is GAGVSQSPRYKVAKRGQDVALRCDPISGHVSLFWYQQALGQGPEFLTYFQNEAQLDKSGLPSDRFFAERPEGSVSTLKIQRTQQEDSAVYLCASSLAKNEPLVGGRETQYFGPGTRLLVL.

The gene calls are TRBV12-3 or TRBV12-4 and TRBJ1-2, with 7 bases fitting TRBD1. V lost 3 bases to trimming and J lost 4 bases; unmatched junction nucleotides: 8. The CDR3 has 15 residues. Here the CDR3 DNA reads TGTGCCAGCAGTTTCACCCAGACAGGGTTCTATGGCTACACCTTC. This codes for CASSFTQTGFYGYTF.

A word on this clonotype: This may come from a read error, since a much larger clone is one base off. This chain joins TRBV14 and TRBJ1-2; no definite D call. The CDR3 loop spans 15 amino acids. The germline gives CDR1 SGHDN, CDR2 FVKESK. Here the CDR3 reads CASSHLGTANYGHTF. The CDR3 DNA sequence: TGTGCCAGCAGCCACCTGGGAACAGCCAACTATGGCCACACCTTC.

This chain joins TRBV29-1 and TRBJ2-7; D possibly corresponds to TRBD2 (7 bases). CDR1 SQVTM and CDR2 ANQGSEA come from the germline V gene. The CDR3 is 16 amino acids. Trimming pared 3 bases from V and 1 base from J, leaving 19 bases between. CDR3 sequence reads: CSVEGGGGWLSYEQYF. CDR3 nucleotide sequence: TGCAGCGTTGAGGGGGGAGGGGGGTGGTTATCCTACGAGCAGTACTTC.

There are many counts of this clonotype. The V call is TRBV10-3, the J call TRBJ1-1, with D uncertain. Per germline, CDR1 ENHRY and CDR2 SYGVKD. Trimming shortened V by 8 bases and J by 1 base, and 8 bases separated the two germline ends. The CDR3 spans 12 residues. In nucleotides, the CDR3 is TGTGCCATCCAGGCGGGGAACACTGAAGCTTTCTTT. Protein: CAIQAGNTEAFF.

Details on this clonotype: A read error may explain this, as a much larger clone is one base away. The V and J genes are TRBV5-4 and TRBJ1-5, with 7 bases aligning to TRBD1. The CDR3 covers 14 residues. CDR1 and CDR2 (germline): SGHNT, YYREEE (reference sequence). The ends lost 0 bases at V and 7 bases at J; junction bases unmatched: 4. The CDR3 nucleotides are TGTGCCAGCAGCTTGGGGGACAGTCGGCAGCCCCAGCATTTT. Its protein is CASSLGDSRQPQHF.

The J gene is TRBJ1-6, the V gene TRBV13; 9 nucleotides match TRBD1. This CDR3 is 15 amino acids long. V lost 0 bases to trimming and J lost 8 bases; unmatched junction nucleotides: 2. Germline CDR1 PRHDT, CDR2 FYEKMQ (reference sequence). The CDR3 loop is CASSLGTGGYSPLHF. The CDR3 DNA reads TGTGCCAGCAGCTTAGGGACAGGGGGGTATTCACCCCTCCACTTT. Based on the CDR3 plus reference TRBV13 and TRBJ1-6, the full variable domain is AAGVIQSPRHLIKEKRETATLKCYPIPRHDTVYWYQQGPGQDPQFLISFYEKMQSDKGSIPDRFSAQQFSDYHSELNMSSLELGDSALYFCASSLGTGGYSPLHFGNGTRLTVT.

This clonotype was seen a few times. The CDR3 sequence is CASSPTGTVSNQPQHF. CDR3 in DNA: TGTGCCAGCAGTCCTACCGGGACAGTTAGCAATCAGCCCCAGCATTTT. V and J are TRBV6-4 and TRBJ1-5, with 7 bases identical to TRBD1. The CDR3 loop spans 16 amino acids. V gave up 5 bases and J gave up 0 bases; unmatched junction bases: 7. Per the germline V gene, CDR1 is MRHNA and CDR2 is SNTAGT.

The genes are TRBV7-6 and TRBJ1-2; D is ambiguous. V gave up 4 bases and J gave up 7 bases, with 13 bases separating them. This CDR3 has 13 residues. Germline V gives CDR1 SGHVS, CDR2 FNYEAQ. The CDR3 sequence: CASSSPGVPGYTF. In DNA, the CDR3 is TGTGCCAGCAGCTCCCCTGGGGTCCCTGGCTACACCTTC. The full variable domain, in which reference TRBV7-6 and TRBJ1-2 provide the parts outside the CDR3, is GAGVSQSPRYKVTKRGQDVALRCDPISGHVSLYWYRQALGQGPEFLTYFNYEAQQDKSGLPNDRFSAERPEGSISTLTIQRTEQRDSAMYRCASSSPGVPGYTFGSGTRLTVV.

V gene TRBV29-1 combines with J gene TRBJ2-1, with D maybe TRBD1 (6 bases). The CDR3 extends over 14 amino acids. Per germline, CDR1 SQVTM and CDR2 ANQGSEA. Between the trimmed V and J ends, which lost 3 bases and 5 bases, there was a span of 14 bases. The CDR3 coding sequence is TGCAGCGTTGAGGGCAGTCCAGGGGACAATGAGCAGTTCTTC. Its protein product is CSVEGSPGDNEQFF.

V is TRBV6-1 and J is TRBJ1-2; a possible D gene is TRBD1 (5 bases). The germline gives CDR1 MNHNS, CDR2 SASEGT. The CDR3 consists of 13 residues. Trimming cost V 7 bases and J 5 bases, with 14 bases left between them. The CDR3 DNA reads TGTGCCAGCAACCAGCAGCCAGGGTATGGCTACACCTTC. Protein product: CASNQQPGYGYTF.

This clonotype occurred a few times. The DNA for the CDR3 is TGTGCCAGCAGTTACGAGACAGGGGGAGAGACCCAGTACTTC. Encoded protein: CASSYETGGETQYF. The rearrangement links TRBV6-5 to TRBJ2-5, with 9 bases that match TRBD1. Trimming cost V 2 bases and J 4 bases; bases outside gene matches: 2. This CDR3 has 14 amino acids. Per germline, CDR1 MNHEY and CDR2 SVGAGI.

This clonotype was detected a few times. The chain combines TRBV4-3 with TRBJ2-7; 7 bases are shared with TRBD1. Germline CDR1 reads LGHNA; CDR2 reads YSLEER. V was clipped by 1 base and J by 2 bases; unmatched bases: 5. This CDR3 spans 15 amino acids. The CDR3, as DNA: TGCGCCAGCAGCCAAGCCCCGGGACAGCCCTACGAGCAGTACTTC. It encodes CASSQAPGQPYEQYF.

The chain employs TRBV9 and TRBJ1-1; 8 nucleotides match TRBD1. From germline, CDR1 is SGDLS and CDR2 YYNGEE. Trimming took 4 bases from V and 4 from J; bases not matched to a gene: 9. The CDR3 contains 15 residues. This chain's CDR3 is CASSRGQVAGTEAFF. The CDR3 DNA reads as TGTGCCAGCAGCCGGGGACAGGTAGCTGGCACTGAAGCTTTCTTT.

This clonotype has just a few counts. This rearrangement joins TRBV2 to TRBJ2-7; D is uncertain. The CDR3 is 13 amino acids. Trimming took 1 base from V and 4 from J, leaving 8 bases between them. CDR1 and CDR2 from the germline V gene are SNHLY and FYNNEI. CDR3 coding DNA: TGTGCCAGCAGTGAAGGGATTTATTACGAGCAGTACTTC. Translation: CASSEGIYYEQYF.

V and J are TRBV2 and TRBJ2-7; TRBD2 agrees at 7 bases. CDR1 is SNHLY, CDR2 FYNNEI, per germline. The V and J ends lost 5 bases and 3 bases, in that order; junction bases with no gene match: 7. The CDR3 contains 14 residues. The chain's CDR3 is CASSLFPSGYEQYF. The CDR3 nucleotides read TGTGCCAGCAGTTTGTTCCCTAGCGGCTACGAGCAGTACTTC.

The chain couples TRBV5-8 to TRBJ2-7; 11 nucleotides agree with TRBD1. The trim removed 4 bases at V and 5 bases at J, leaving 5 bases unmatched. The CDR3 is 14 residues long. The germline gives CDR1 SGHTS, CDR2 YDEGEE. CDR3 nucleotides: TGTGCCAGCAGCAGGACAGGGGGCGGCGACGAGCAGTACTTC. This sequence encodes CASSRTGGGDEQYF.

The rearrangement links TRBV2 to TRBJ2-5, with D unclear. Deletions cut 3 bases from V and 7 bases from J, with 6 bases between. CDR3 length equals 11 residues. Germline CDR1 reads SNHLY; CDR2 reads FYNNEI. The DNA for the CDR3 is TGTGCCAGCAGTGAGACCGGGACCCAGTACTTC. Residues: CASSETGTQYF. Together with reference TRBV2 and TRBJ2-5, the CDR3 gives the full variable domain: EPEVTQTPSHQVTQMGQEVILRCVPISNHLYFYWYRQILGQKVEFLVSFYNNEISEKSEIFDDQFSVERPDGSNFTLKIRSTKLEDSAMYFCASSETGTQYFGPGTRLLVL.

This clonotype was counted ten times or more. This chain joins TRBV2 and TRBJ2-5, with 10 bases lining up with TRBD2. The CDR3 is 13 residues long. Germline lookup yields CDR1 SNHLY and CDR2 FYNNEI. V shed 7 bases, J shed 3 bases, and the junction held 2 bases outside the gene matches. CDR3 nucleotide sequence: TGTGCCAGCAACGGACTAGCGGAAGAGACCCAGTACTTC. Encoded protein: CASNGLAEETQYF. Using reference TRBV2 and TRBJ2-5 for the parts outside the CDR3, the full variable domain is EPEVTQTPSHQVTQMGQEVILRCVPISNHLYFYWYRQILGQKVEFLVSFYNNEISEKSEIFDDQFSVERPDGSNFTLKIRSTKLEDSAMYFCASNGLAEETQYFGPGTRLLVL.

This clonotype has a single count. The V gene is TRBV28, the J gene TRBJ2-7; D ambiguous. Germline V gene data show CDR1 as MDHEN and CDR2 as SYDVKM. The CDR3 extends over 11 amino acids. Trimming stripped 11 bases from V and 0 bases from J, with 8 bases between. Written as DNA, the CDR3 is TGTGCCGCTCAAAGCTCCTACGAGCAGTACTTC. It yields the protein CAAQSSYEQYF.

The chain has TRBV2 and TRBJ1-1, with 8 positions matching TRBD1. Germline CDR1 SNHLY, CDR2 FYNNEI. V gave up 6 bases and J gave up 6 bases; unmatched junction bases: 15. The CDR3 runs to 16 residues. The CDR3 sequence is CASRTTGAVVLSEAFF. The CDR3 DNA reads as TGTGCCAGCAGGACGACAGGGGCCGTAGTCTTATCTGAAGCTTTCTTT.